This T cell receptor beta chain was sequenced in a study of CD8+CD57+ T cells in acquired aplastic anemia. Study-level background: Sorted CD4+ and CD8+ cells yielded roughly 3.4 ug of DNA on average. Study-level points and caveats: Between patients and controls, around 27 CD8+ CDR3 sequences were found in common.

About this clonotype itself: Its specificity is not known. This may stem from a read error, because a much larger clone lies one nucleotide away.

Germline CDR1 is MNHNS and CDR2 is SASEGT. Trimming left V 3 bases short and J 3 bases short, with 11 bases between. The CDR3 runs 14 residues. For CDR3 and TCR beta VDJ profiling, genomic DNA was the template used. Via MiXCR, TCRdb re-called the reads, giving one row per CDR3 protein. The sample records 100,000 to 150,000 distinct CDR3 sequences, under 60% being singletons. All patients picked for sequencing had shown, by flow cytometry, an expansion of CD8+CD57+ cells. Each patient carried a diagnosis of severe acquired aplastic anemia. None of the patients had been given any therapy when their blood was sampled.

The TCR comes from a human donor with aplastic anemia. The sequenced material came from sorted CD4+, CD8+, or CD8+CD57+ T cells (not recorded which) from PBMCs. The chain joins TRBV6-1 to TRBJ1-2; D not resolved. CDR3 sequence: CASSESSRDYGYTF. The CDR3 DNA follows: TGTGCCAGCAGTGAGTCCTCGAGGGACTATGGCTACACCTTC.